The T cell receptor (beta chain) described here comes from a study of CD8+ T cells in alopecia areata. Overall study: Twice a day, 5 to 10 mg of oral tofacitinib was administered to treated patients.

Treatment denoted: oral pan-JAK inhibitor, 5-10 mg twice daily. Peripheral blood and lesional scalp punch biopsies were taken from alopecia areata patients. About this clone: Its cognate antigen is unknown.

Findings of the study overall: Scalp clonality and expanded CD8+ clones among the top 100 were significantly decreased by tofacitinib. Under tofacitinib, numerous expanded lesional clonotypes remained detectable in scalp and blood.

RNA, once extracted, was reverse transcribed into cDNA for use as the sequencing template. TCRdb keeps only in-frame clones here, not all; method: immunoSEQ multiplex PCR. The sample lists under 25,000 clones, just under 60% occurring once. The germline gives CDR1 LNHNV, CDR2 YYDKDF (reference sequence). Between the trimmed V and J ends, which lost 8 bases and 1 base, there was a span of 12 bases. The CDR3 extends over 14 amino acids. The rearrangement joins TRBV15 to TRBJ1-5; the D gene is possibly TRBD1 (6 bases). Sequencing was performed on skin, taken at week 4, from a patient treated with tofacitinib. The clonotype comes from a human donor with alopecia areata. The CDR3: CATEIQGSNQPQHF. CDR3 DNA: TGTGCCACCGAAATTCAGGGGAGCAATCAGCCCCAGCATTTT.